This TCR beta chain was found in a study of Ad26.COV2.S vaccination and SARS-CoV-2 variants. About the research overall: Sample donor was a member of the COV1001 Ad26.COV2.S trial arm. Participants got Ad26.COV2.S intramuscularly, once or twice 56 days apart.

Treatment given: roughly 19 received Ad26.COV2.S at low or high dose, single or two shots; about 5 received placebo; per-sample allocation not given. Sampling happened 63 days after the first vaccine or placebo injection. TCRdb's copy holds only in-frame clones and misses some; the assay was immunoSEQ multiplex PCR. The sample contains about 440,000 clones, about 90% of which appear only once. CDR3 size: 14 residues. The germline V gene encodes CDR1 PRHDT and CDR2 FYEKMQ (reference sequence). V trimming: 3 bases; J trimming: 9 bases; junction bases outside the gene matches: 6. The V call is TRBV13, the J call TRBJ2-7; 12 nucleotides align to TRBD2. This TCR derives from a person aged 18-65 years who received the Ad26.COV2.S COVID-19 vaccine or a placebo. Specimen: peripheral blood, collected in a trial of Ad26.COV2.S vaccine versus placebo. CDR3 protein: CASSFSSGRAGQYF. The CDR3, as DNA: TGTGCCAGCAGCTTTTCTAGCGGGAGGGCCGGGCAGTACTTC.